What follows are 29 T cell receptor beta chains derived from one specimen sequenced in a study of identical twins. Each CDR3 protein is one row after TCRdb ran MiXCR on the 5' RACE reads. The sample lists approximately 1.8 million distinct CDR3 sequences, less than 40% occurring once. The sequencing sample was made of cord blood. These TCRs come from a newborn girl in good health.

The sample holds a few counts of this clonotype. This CDR3 is CAPRIGVPNEKLFF. The CDR3 DNA is TGTGCCCCTCGGATCGGGGTGCCTAATGAAAAACTGTTTTTT. The rearrangement links TRBV27 to TRBJ1-4; unclear D gene. Germline CDR1 and CDR2: MNHEY and SMNVEV (reference sequence). The V and J ends lost 11 bases and 3 bases respectively, with 16 bases between them. This CDR3 is built from 14 residues.

The genes are TRBV12-3 or TRBV12-4 and TRBJ1-5; possibly TRBD1 for D (6 bases). The CDR3 is 13 residues long. Trimming stripped 5 bases from V and 6 bases from J, with 11 bases between. CDR3 protein: CASSGTYIQPQHF. The CDR3 DNA sequence: TGTGCCAGCAGTGGGACATACATTCAGCCCCAGCATTTT.

This clonotype has a handful of counts. The chain carries TRBV7-2 and TRBJ2-5, with 10 bases matching TRBD2. Germline lookup yields CDR1 SGHTA and CDR2 FQGNSA. V shed 2 bases, J shed 11 bases, and the junction held 14 bases outside the gene matches. This CDR3 is built from 16 residues. CDR3 DNA: TGTGCCAGCAGCTTACCCCTAGCGGGAGAGTCACCGGAGCAGTACTTC. This codes for CASSLPLAGESPEQYF.

The table lists this clonotype with a few counts. The chain is built from TRBV12-3 or TRBV12-4 and TRBJ1-1, with 7 bases lining up with TRBD1. The CDR3 sequence is 14 residues long. With 6 bases clipped from V and 2 bases from J, the junction kept 6 bases outside the gene matches. CDR3 protein: CASRADRVNTEAFF. Here the CDR3 DNA reads TGTGCCAGCAGGGCCGACAGGGTTAACACTGAAGCTTTCTTT.

The gene calls are TRBV3-1 and TRBJ2-4; weak D call: TRBD2 (6 bases). The DNA matches TRBJ2-7 better at its end, which makes the J call doubtful. There are 13 residues in the CDR3. Germline CDR1 is LGHDT and CDR2 is YNNKEL (reference sequence). CDR3 region: CASSHRLGYEQYF. DNA for the CDR3: TGTGCCAGCAGCCACAGACTAGGATACGAGCAGTACTTC.

This clonotype showed up just a few times. This rearrangement joins TRBV6-1 to TRBJ2-1; 14 bases agree with TRBD2. Germline CDR1 is MNHNS and CDR2 is SASEGT. After removal of 5 bases from V and 0 bases from J, the junction contained 3 bases not matched to a gene. The CDR3 length is 17 residues. The CDR3 loop is CASSRTSGRLSYNEQFF. CDR3 sequence (DNA): TGTGCCAGCAGTCGGACTAGCGGGAGGCTCTCCTACAATGAGCAGTTCTTC.

The rearrangement joins TRBV6-5 to TRBJ2-1; tentative D call: TRBD1 (5 bases). The CDR3 has 14 residues. CDR1 is MNHEY, CDR2 SVGAGI, per germline. V was trimmed by 6 bases and J by 5 bases, leaving 14 bases between them. CDR3 in DNA: TGTGCCAGCAGCAGAGGACACCCTGACAATGAGCAGTTCTTC. It translates to CASSRGHPDNEQFF.

The V call is TRBV2, the J call TRBJ2-1; 7 nucleotides line up with TRBD1. The J call may be mistaken, given a closer DNA end match to TRBJ2-7. The CDR3 has 16 amino acids. Germline CDR1 is SNHLY and CDR2 is FYNNEI. The CDR3 loop reads CASTAPGTGAFNEQYF. CDR3 nucleotides: TGTGCCAGCACTGCACCGGGAACAGGGGCATTCAATGAGCAGTACTTC.

This clonotype was found a few times. V gene TRBV4-1 combines with J gene TRBJ1-2, with unresolved D. Germline CDR1 is MGHRA and CDR2 is YSYEKL. The CDR3 totals 13 residues. V gave up 1 base and J gave up 4 bases, with 7 bases separating them. Here the CDR3 reads CASSQVSSYGYTF. The DNA of the CDR3 is TGCGCCAGCAGCCAAGTGAGTTCCTATGGCTACACCTTC.

The rearrangement joins TRBV20-1 to TRBJ2-2; TRBD1 is a possible D gene (6 bases). The ends were cut back, 6 bases at V and 5 bases at J, with 13 bases in the middle. This CDR3 contains 13 residues. From germline, CDR1 is DFQATT and CDR2 SNEGSKA (reference sequence). CDR3 nucleotide sequence: TGCAGTGCCCCCTGGGGGCGAACCGGGGAGCTGTTTTTT. Amino acids: CSAPWGRTGELFF.

This clonotype was picked up a small number of times. The chain couples TRBV21-1 to TRBJ2-1. TRBV21-1 corresponds to a pseudogene. CDR3 length: 15 residues. The CDR3 region is CASSNGLGNDNEQFF. As DNA, the CDR3 is TGTGCCAGCAGCAACGGGCTAGGGAACGACAATGAGCAGTTCTTC.

This clonotype was observed a few times. The CDR3 sequence is CSARSRLAGNYNEQFF. CDR3 sequence (DNA): TGCAGTGCTAGATCCCGACTAGCGGGGAACTACAATGAGCAGTTCTTC. The rearrangement joins TRBV20-1 to TRBJ2-1; 11 nucleotides match TRBD2. Germline CDR1 DFQATT, CDR2 SNEGSKA (reference sequence). The CDR3 is 16 amino acids. The V gene end was trimmed by 2 bases and the J gene end by 3 bases; junction bases not matched to a gene: 6.

The rearrangement uses TRBV12-3 or TRBV12-4 and TRBJ2-7; TRBD1 is a possible D gene (5 bases). V gave up 6 bases and J gave up 7 bases, with 13 bases separating them. This CDR3 has 12 residues. The CDR3 is CASRRTLNEQYF. The DNA for the CDR3 is TGTGCCAGCAGGCGGACACTCAATGAGCAGTACTTC.

The CDR3 sequence: CASTPAGLRNEQFF. The CDR3 DNA is TGTGCCAGCACCCCGGCAGGGCTGAGGAATGAGCAGTTCTTC. The chain combines TRBV7-8 with TRBJ2-1, with D possibly matching TRBD1 (5 bases). CDR3 length equals 14 residues. Trimming pared 7 bases from V and 7 bases from J, leaving 17 bases between. Germline CDR1 and CDR2: SGHVS and FQNEAQ.

This clonotype was picked up a small number of times. The chain uses TRBV28 and TRBJ1-5; D call uncertain. The CDR3 spans 14 residues. V was pared by 6 bases and J by 2 bases, with 11 bases between. The germline gives CDR1 MDHEN, CDR2 SYDVKM. The CDR3 DNA is TGTGCCAGCAGGCCTGGCCCCCGCAATCAGCCCCAGCATTTT. It translates to CASRPGPRNQPQHF.

J is TRBJ1-5 and V is TRBV20-1; unclear D gene. CDR1 is DFQATT and CDR2 is SNEGSKA in the germline V gene (reference sequence). V lost 0 bases to trimming and J lost 2 bases, with 14 bases between them. CDR3 length: 16 residues. CDR3 DNA sequence: TGCAGTGCTAGAGATTCTTGGAATCTGGGCAATCAGCCCCAGCATTTT. Translation gives CSARDSWNLGNQPQHF.

The chain has TRBV6-5 and TRBJ2-1; TRBD1 agrees at 10 bases. From germline, CDR1 is MNHEY and CDR2 SVGAGI. Trimming took 0 bases from V and 6 from J; bases not matched to a gene: 5. The CDR3 contains 16 residues. CDR3 sequence reads: CASSYSDRTGGNEQFF. Here the CDR3 DNA reads TGTGCCAGCAGTTACTCGGACAGGACAGGGGGCAATGAGCAGTTCTTC.

The genes are TRBV20-1 and TRBJ1-5; 8 positions match TRBD1. CDR1 and CDR2 (germline): DFQATT, SNEGSKA (reference sequence). The V gene end was trimmed by 1 base and the J gene end by 0 bases; junction bases not matched to a gene: 5. There are 16 residues in the CDR3. The CDR3, as DNA: TGCAGTGCTAGAGGACAGGGGTCTTATAGCAATCAGCCCCAGCATTTT. Translation gives CSARGQGSYSNQPQHF.

For the CDR3, the DNA is TGCAGTGCTAGAGATGGACAGGGCCTAAGCCACACCTTC. It translates to CSARDGQGLSHTF. The chain joins TRBV20-1 to TRBJ1-2, with 8 bases identical to TRBD1. Trimming took 0 bases from V and 12 from J; bases not matched to a gene: 9. Germline lookup yields CDR1 DFQATT and CDR2 SNEGSKA (reference sequence). The CDR3 is 13 residues long.

This clonotype has a handful of counts. The chain employs TRBV6-2 or TRBV6-3 and TRBJ1-1; 8 nucleotides agree with TRBD1. The CDR3 runs to 18 residues. CDR1 is MNHEY, CDR2 SVGEGT, per germline. After removal of 6 bases from V and 1 base from J, the junction contained 16 bases not matched to a gene. CDR3 DNA: TGTGCCAGCAGCCTACCTTACACGACAGGGGAGGCGAACACTGAAGCTTTCTTT. Encoded protein: CASSLPYTTGEANTEAFF.

This clonotype has a handful of counts. The CDR3 spells CASWGGDEQFF. The CDR3 DNA is TGTGCCAGCTGGGGGGGGGATGAGCAGTTCTTC. The chain carries TRBV28 and TRBJ2-1, with 7 positions matching TRBD2. CDR1 is MDHEN and CDR2 is SYDVKM in the germline V gene. J lost 8 bases, V lost 8 bases, and 3 bases had no gene match. The CDR3 length is 11 residues.

This clonotype was counted a few times. This chain links TRBV20-1 with TRBJ2-1; 10 nucleotides match TRBD2. The CDR3 runs 15 residues. Germline CDR1 is DFQATT and CDR2 is SNEGSKA (reference sequence). V lost 2 bases and J lost 5; bases outside the gene matches: 6. The CDR3 DNA reads as TGCAGTGCTAGACTACCAGCGGGAGGGGACAATGAGCAGTTCTTC. This sequence encodes CSARLPAGGDNEQFF.

The rearrangement links TRBV6-6 to TRBJ1-3; TRBD1 matches 11 bases. Germline CDR1 is MNHNY and CDR2 is SVGAGI (reference sequence). V lost 7 bases, J lost 1 base, and 3 bases stayed unmatched. The CDR3 is 15 amino acids. The CDR3 spells CASTGQGASGNTIYF. The CDR3 DNA sequence: TGTGCCAGCACCGGACAGGGGGCGTCTGGAAACACCATATATTTT.

This clonotype has more than one count but fewer than ten. This chain uses TRBV2 with TRBJ1-2; D not resolved. CDR3 length equals 14 residues. Germline V gene data show CDR1 as SNHLY and CDR2 as FYNNEI. Trimming left V 3 bases short and J 3 bases short, with 11 bases between. The CDR3 nucleotides read TGTGCCAGCAGTGACGTCTTGCCCTACTATGGCTACACCTTC. Its protein is CASSDVLPYYGYTF.

In regard to this clonotype: The final CDR3 position lacks the conserved phenylalanine or tryptophan, pointing to a likely read error. The rearrangement links TRBV12-3 or TRBV12-4 to TRBJ2-3; D call uncertain. With 6 bases removed from V and 10 bases from J, the gap between germline ends came to 17 bases. There are 13 residues in the CDR3. The CDR3 loop is CASSRVSANAQYS. CDR3 sequence (DNA): TGTGCCAGCAGCCGGGTCAGTGCAAATGCGCAGTATTCT.

This clonotype turned up a few times. The chain employs TRBV10-3 and TRBJ2-3; weak D call: TRBD2 (5 bases). CDR3 size: 15 residues. Germline V lookup: CDR1 ENHRY, CDR2 SYGVKD. Trimming removed 4 bases from V and 0 bases from J, with 11 bases in between. CDR3 nucleotide sequence: TGTGCCATCAGTGCCGGGGTCCTTAGCACAGATACGCAGTATTTT. As protein: CAISAGVLSTDTQYF.

To note about this clonotype: It may be a read error: a sequence one base away is much more abundant. This chain links TRBV7-8 with TRBJ2-7; D perhaps matches TRBD1 (8 bases). Germline assignment: CDR1 SGHVS and CDR2 FQNEAQ. V gave up 3 bases and J gave up 4 bases, with 28 bases separating them. This CDR3 is 19 amino acids long. This chain's CDR3 is CASSLGGTGSKSFSYEQYF. CDR3 nucleotide sequence: TGTGCCAGCAGCTTGGGGGGGACAGGCTCAAAATCGTTCAGTTACGAGCAGTACTTC.

The gene calls are TRBV6-1 and TRBJ1-5; D is undetermined. The CDR3 contains 13 residues. Trimming left V 0 bases short and J 9 bases short, with 9 bases between. Germline loops: CDR1 MNHNS, CDR2 SASEGT. CDR3 sequence (DNA): TGTGCCAGCAGTGAAGCCCCCTCCTCGCCCCAGCATTTT. Translating gives CASSEAPSSPQHF.

The chain links TRBV6-5 to TRBJ1-2; TRBD1 matches 10 bases. Germline V gene lookup returns CDR1 MNHEY and CDR2 SVGAGI. The CDR3 sequence is 13 residues long. Trimming cost V 2 bases and J 11 bases; bases outside gene matches: 5. The CDR3 bases are TGTGCCAGCAGTTACGGACAGGGGGAGAGATACACCTTC. This sequence encodes CASSYGQGERYTF.